This T cell receptor (beta chain) is drawn from a study of T cells after posttransplantation cyclophosphamide. Measured with immunoSEQ multiplex PCR; TCRdb has only the in-frame clones, and not every one. Found here are 8,000 or so clones, approximately 87% of them singletons; the top ten hold around 1.2%. The study's findings and limits: Tissue-infiltrating T cells from skin or gut overlapped little with blood T cells. TRB clonality was highly associated with recipient CMV seropositivity and reactivation. Donor-recipient repertoire similarity was low at 1-2 months, rising over year one.

Cyclophosphamide on days +3 and +4 followed busulfan-fludarabine conditioning and a marrow graft. The CDR3 is made up of 16 amino acids. Per germline, CDR1 SGHRS and CDR2 YFSETQ. V was cut by 1 base and J by 0 bases, with 10 bases left in between. Concerning this clone: Its antigen is unidentified.

The sequence derives from a female patient aged 45-60 years who received an allogeneic stem cell transplant from a related donor, was CMV-positive, and had no GVHD. Certain T cells may be donor cells from the graft. The starting material was CD4+ T cells sorted from blood, obtained around 1,400 days after allogeneic stem cell transplant with posttransplant cyclophosphamide. This rearrangement joins TRBV5-1 to TRBJ2-2; D unresolved. Here the CDR3 reads CASSLQPNTNTGELFF. In DNA form, the CDR3 reads TGCGCCAGCAGCTTGCAACCTAATACGAACACCGGGGAGCTGTTTTTT.